These 29 T cell receptor beta chains share one sample of origin, sequenced in a study of spatial heterogeneity in lung cancer. One entry per CDR3 protein, called by TCRdb with MiXCR from the 5' RACE reads. The sample has about 100,000 distinct CDR3 sequences, 4.4% seen once. No antigen has been identified for these receptors. Study-wide results and caveats: Mutation counts in tumors were tracked by counts of expanded intratumoral alpha and beta TCRs.

Time point indicated: sample taken at primary tumor resection. Sequencing was performed on lung tumor tissue, taken at surgery. These receptors originate from a male donor with early-stage non-small cell lung cancer.

This clonotype was observed at least ten times. The chain is built from TRBV5-1 and TRBJ1-4, with 9 positions matching TRBD1. J lost 7 bases, V lost 4 bases, and 8 bases had no gene match. Per the germline V gene, CDR1 is SGHRS and CDR2 is YFSETQ. CDR3 length: 15 residues. In nucleotides, the CDR3 is TGCGCCAGCAGCAAGACGACAGGGGGAGGTGAAAAACTGTTTTTT. Amino acid sequence: CASSKTTGGGEKLFF.

This clonotype was picked up many times. J is TRBJ2-1 and V is TRBV5-1; perhaps D is TRBD1 or TRBD2 (5 bases each). V was clipped by 2 bases and J by 6 bases, with 15 bases between them. Germline V gene lookup returns CDR1 SGHRS and CDR2 YFSETQ. The CDR3 is made up of 15 amino acids. Written as DNA, the CDR3 is TGCGCCAGCAGCTTAGCACTATTTGGGGGCAATGAGCAGTTCTTC. Translating gives CASSLALFGGNEQFF.

This clonotype came up many times. V and J are TRBV7-9 and TRBJ1-2; 7 nucleotides align to TRBD1. This CDR3 contains 14 residues. Germline V gene lookup returns CDR1 SEHNR and CDR2 FQNEAQ (reference sequence). V gave up 4 bases and J gave up 3 bases; unmatched junction bases: 5. The CDR3 here is CASSSTGSYYGYTF. CDR3 DNA sequence: TGTGCCAGCAGCTCGACAGGGAGTTACTATGGCTACACCTTC.

This clonotype has a count of ten or more. The chain carries TRBV12-3 or TRBV12-4 and TRBJ2-7, with D perhaps TRBD1 (5 bases). V dropped 7 bases and J dropped 1 base, with 14 bases sitting between them. The CDR3 spans 14 residues. The CDR3 coding sequence is TGTGCCAGCAAGGTTTCAGGGATGTCCTACGAGCAGTACTTC. As protein: CASKVSGMSYEQYF.

This clonotype was seen more than once but under ten times. The V and J genes are TRBV4-2 and TRBJ1-4; D unclear. V lost 0 bases and J 6 bases, leaving 11 bases between the germline ends. CDR3 length equals 15 residues. Germline values: CDR1 LGHNA, CDR2 YNFKEQ. In nucleotides, the CDR3 is TGTGCCAGCAGCCAAGATGGGAGCCAGGATGAAAAACTGTTTTTT. Translated: CASSQDGSQDEKLFF.

This clonotype has a count of ten or more. This chain links TRBV6-1 with TRBJ2-3; 8 nucleotides match TRBD2. V shed 0 bases and J 2 bases; nucleotides not matched to a gene: 4. Germline V CDR1 and CDR2: MNHNS, SASEGT. The CDR3 loop spans 16 amino acids. The CDR3 sequence: CASSEALAEATDTQYF. In nucleotides, the CDR3 is TGTGCCAGCAGTGAAGCACTAGCGGAGGCCACAGATACGCAGTATTTT.

In its sample, this clonotype was seen many times. This chain joins TRBV28 and TRBJ2-7; 9 nucleotides match TRBD2. In germline, CDR1 is MDHEN, CDR2 SYDVKM. Trimming at V came to 5 bases and at J to 6 bases, leaving 2 bases not matched to a gene. The CDR3 runs 12 residues. The CDR3 here is CASSLTSGEQYF. The CDR3 DNA reads as TGTGCCAGCAGTCTGACTAGCGGCGAGCAGTACTTC.

This clonotype was counted at least ten times. The rearrangement joins TRBV6-5 to TRBJ2-1; 9 bases are shared with TRBD2. The length of the CDR3 is 16 residues. Trimming removed 2 bases from V and 4 bases from J; junction bases left unmatched: 6. Germline loops: CDR1 MNHEY, CDR2 SVGAGI. The CDR3 loop is CASSYDGGRVYNEQFF. CDR3 DNA sequence: TGTGCCAGCAGTTACGATGGCGGGAGGGTATACAATGAGCAGTTCTTC.

This clonotype occurred many times. V usage is TRBV3-1 and J usage is TRBJ2-7, with D perhaps matching TRBD2 (5 bases). Germline V CDR1 and CDR2: LGHDT, YNNKEL (reference sequence). CDR3 length: 11 amino acids. V was shortened by 0 bases and J by 11 bases, with 8 bases between the two germline ends. This chain's CDR3 is CASSQELEKYF. CDR3 DNA: TGTGCCAGCAGCCAAGAACTAGAGAAGTACTTC.

This clonotype has ten or more counts. V gene TRBV27 combines with J gene TRBJ2-5; 10 bases match TRBD2. Germline-derived CDR1 and CDR2 are MNHEY and SMNVEV (reference sequence). The CDR3 has 14 residues. V lost 10 bases and J lost 2; bases outside the gene matches: 7. CDR3 nucleotide sequence: TGTGCCACCTCGACTAGCGGGTATCAAGAGACCCAGTACTTC. It translates to CATSTSGYQETQYF.

The CDR3 DNA reads TGCGCCAGCAGCTTGGCACGCGGCAGACTGAACACTGAAGCTTTCTTT. This codes for CASSLARGRLNTEAFF. V and J are TRBV5-1 and TRBJ1-1; D is unresolved. The CDR3 spans 16 residues. The V gene's germline CDR1 is SGHRS and CDR2 YFSETQ. V gave up 0 bases and J gave up 0 bases, with 12 bases separating them.

This clonotype turned up a few times. The V call is TRBV29-1, the J call TRBJ1-1; 7 positions agree with TRBD1. The CDR3 totals 12 residues. The ends lost 5 bases at V and 2 bases at J; junction bases unmatched: 2. The germline V gene has CDR1 SQVTM and CDR2 ANQGSEA. The CDR3: CSVRDSNTEAFF. The CDR3 DNA reads as TGCAGCGTTCGGGACAGTAACACTGAAGCTTTCTTT.

This clonotype was detected only a few times. This chain joins TRBV4-1 and TRBJ2-7; D remains ambiguous. Germline V gives CDR1 MGHRA, CDR2 YSYEKL. The CDR3 has 15 residues. The V end was cut by 1 base, the J end by 2 bases, with 12 bases between. This chain's CDR3 is CASSQVEGPPYEQYF. CDR3 DNA sequence: TGCGCCAGCAGCCAAGTCGAAGGGCCTCCCTACGAGCAGTACTTC.

At least ten counts were recorded for this clonotype. The CDR3 DNA reads TGTGCCGTCTCCTCGGACTTAAGCGTCTACGAGCAGTACTTC. Protein product: CAVSSDLSVYEQYF. The chain carries TRBV2 and TRBJ2-7; possible D gene TRBD2, 5 bases. V dropped 11 bases and J dropped 3 bases, with 20 bases sitting between them. This CDR3 is 14 amino acids long. Germline assignment: CDR1 SNHLY and CDR2 FYNNEI.

This clonotype was seen a few times. The chain links TRBV5-5 to TRBJ1-5; D ambiguous. The CDR3 is 14 residues long. CDR1 and CDR2 from the germline V gene are SGHKS and YYEKEE (reference sequence). Trimming left V 4 bases short and J 4 bases short, with 12 bases between. In DNA form, the CDR3 reads TGTGCCAGCAGCCAAGTACCAGAGAATCAGCCCCAGCATTTT. Its protein product is CASSQVPENQPQHF.

This clonotype was picked up many times. CDR3 residues: CSARDRGAFGELFF. The CDR3 DNA follows: TGCAGTGCTAGAGATCGAGGAGCATTCGGGGAGCTGTTTTTT. The J gene is TRBJ2-2, the V gene TRBV20-1; D uncertain. CDR1 and CDR2 from the germline V gene are DFQATT and SNEGSKA (reference sequence). Trimming removed 0 bases at V and 7 bases at J, with 12 bases between. This CDR3 has 14 amino acids.

In its sample, this clonotype was seen many times. V gene TRBV5-1 combines with J gene TRBJ2-4; D ambiguous. Germline-derived CDR1 and CDR2 are SGHRS and YFSETQ. The CDR3 totals 15 residues. The ends were cut back, 0 bases at V and 1 base at J, with 8 bases in the middle. The CDR3 sequence is CASSLDGSAKNIQYF. In nucleotides, the CDR3 is TGCGCCAGCAGCTTGGACGGATCCGCCAAAAACATTCAGTACTTC.

The V gene is TRBV6-1, the J gene TRBJ1-1; D not resolved. The CDR3 totals 12 residues. The V gene lost 2 bases and the J gene lost 1 base, with 2 bases spanning the gap. Germline loops: CDR1 MNHNS, CDR2 SASEGT. The CDR3, as DNA: TGTGCCAGCAGTGAACGGAACACTGAAGCTTTCTTT. This codes for CASSERNTEAFF.

Written as DNA, the CDR3 is TGTGCCAGCAGTTACCCGGCGGAGGGCCACACTGAAGCTTTCTTT. As protein: CASSYPAEGHTEAFF. This rearrangement joins TRBV6-6 to TRBJ1-1; unclear D gene. V dropped 2 bases and J dropped 3 bases, with 13 bases sitting between them. This CDR3 is built from 15 residues. Germline values: CDR1 MNHNY, CDR2 SVGAGI (reference sequence).

This clonotype has at least ten counts. The rearrangement links TRBV28 to TRBJ1-2; the D gene is possibly TRBD1 (5 bases). The germline V gene encodes CDR1 MDHEN and CDR2 SYDVKM. V was trimmed by 5 bases and J by 5 bases, leaving 21 bases between them. The CDR3 sequence is 16 residues long. Here the CDR3 DNA reads TGTGCCAGCAGTCCCCCCGGGACGTTCTCACGTTATGGCTACACCTTC. Encoded protein: CASSPPGTFSRYGYTF.

This clonotype showed up many times. This chain uses TRBV10-3 with TRBJ1-1; 9 bases map to TRBD1. V shed 6 bases, J shed 10 bases, and the junction held 9 bases outside the gene matches. The CDR3 has 13 amino acids. The germline V gene encodes CDR1 ENHRY and CDR2 SYGVKD. The CDR3 here is CAIREQYRGLAFF. CDR3 nucleotides: TGTGCCATCAGAGAACAATACAGGGGGCTAGCTTTCTTT.

This clonotype has at least ten counts. The junction does not match germline at one end; this may be a read error. The chain combines TRBV7-2 with TRBJ2-7, with TRBD2 as a possible D gene (6 bases). Germline-derived CDR1 and CDR2 are SGHTA and FQGNSA. CDR3 size: 15 residues. CDR3 in DNA: TGTGCCAGCAGCTTAGGTTGGCGGGGCCCTGAAGACATCTCCTTC. Its protein is CASSLGWRGPEDISF. Variable domain in full (rest from reference TRBV7-2 and TRBJ2-7): GAGVSQSPSNKVTEKGKDVELRCDPISGHTALYWYRQSLGQGLEFLIYFQGNSAPDKSGLPSDRFSAERTGGSVSTLTIQRTQQEDSAVYLCASSLGWRGPEDISFGPGTRLTVT.

Notes on this clonotype: A much larger clone lies a single base off, so this may be a read error. The chain uses TRBV6-5 and TRBJ1-5; D remains unclear. There are 14 residues in the CDR3. CDR1 is MNHEY, CDR2 SVGAGI, per germline. This CDR3 reads CTSSLTYWGQPQHF. CDR3 nucleotide sequence: TGTACCAGCAGCCTAACCTACTGGGGTCAGCCCCAGCATTTT.

This clonotype has ten or more counts. The CDR3 sequence is CASSLRELVFF. CDR3 nucleotide sequence: TGTGCCAGCAGTTTACGGGAGTTAGTGTTCTTC. V gene TRBV12-3 or TRBV12-4 combines with J gene TRBJ2-1, with D possibly matching TRBD2 (6 bases). The CDR3 contains 11 residues. V was shortened by 2 bases and J by 15 bases, with 11 bases between the two germline ends.

With regard to this clonotype: This may come from a read error, since a much larger clone is one base off. The chain uses TRBV28 and TRBJ2-2; D is undetermined. This CDR3 comprises 12 residues. V gave up 10 bases and J gave up 5 bases, with 11 bases separating them. Germline CDR1 MDHEN, CDR2 SYDVKM. The CDR3 DNA follows: TGTGCCATTGAGGTGGGTACCGGGGAGCTGTTTTTT. Its protein is CAIEVGTGELFF.

This clonotype was detected many times. The chain carries TRBV4-2 and TRBJ2-3, with 10 bases identical to TRBD2. The germline gives CDR1 LGHNA, CDR2 YNFKEQ. The CDR3 length is 15 residues. Trimming took 4 bases from V and 0 from J; bases not matched to a gene: 1. CDR3 loop: CASSPSGSSTDTQYF. In DNA form, the CDR3 reads TGTGCCAGCAGCCCTAGCGGGAGTAGCACAGATACGCAGTATTTT.

Ten or more counts support this clonotype. The chain recombines TRBV20-1 with TRBJ2-7, with TRBD2 matching over 7 bases. Germline values: CDR1 DFQATT, CDR2 SNEGSKA (reference sequence). The CDR3 runs to 14 residues. Trimming took 6 bases from V and 0 from J; bases not matched to a gene: 8. This chain's CDR3 is CSAIHGGGSYEQYF. CDR3 nucleotide sequence: TGCAGTGCCATTCACGGCGGGGGCTCCTACGAGCAGTACTTC.

The table lists this clonotype with many counts. The chain's CDR3 is CSVVDRVNAGEQFF. CDR3 nucleotides: TGCAGCGTTGTGGACAGGGTCAACGCGGGCGAGCAGTTCTTC. The chain employs TRBV29-1 and TRBJ2-1, with 8 positions matching TRBD1. Germline V lookup: CDR1 SQVTM, CDR2 ANQGSEA. This CDR3 spans 14 amino acids. The V segment lost 4 bases and the J segment 10 bases; nucleotides outside the gene matches: 12.

In its sample, this clonotype was seen many times. The V and J genes are TRBV3-1 and TRBJ2-1; TRBD2 aligns across 9 bases. The CDR3 spans 16 residues. Looked up from germline, CDR1 is LGHDT and CDR2 is YNNKEL (reference sequence). With 6 bases clipped from V and 0 bases from J, the junction kept 6 bases outside the gene matches. CDR3 sequence: CASSPGTSPSYNEQFF. DNA for the CDR3: TGTGCCAGCAGTCCCGGGACTAGCCCCTCCTACAATGAGCAGTTCTTC.